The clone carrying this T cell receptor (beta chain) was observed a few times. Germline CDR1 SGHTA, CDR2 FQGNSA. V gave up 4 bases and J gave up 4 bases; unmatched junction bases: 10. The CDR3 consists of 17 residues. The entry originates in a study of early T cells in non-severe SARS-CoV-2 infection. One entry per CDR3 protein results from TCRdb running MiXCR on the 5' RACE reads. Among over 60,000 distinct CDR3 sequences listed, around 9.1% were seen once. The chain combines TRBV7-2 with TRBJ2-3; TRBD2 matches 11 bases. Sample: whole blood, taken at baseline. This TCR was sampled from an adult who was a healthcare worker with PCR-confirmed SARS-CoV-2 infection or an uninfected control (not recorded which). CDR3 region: CASSSQGSGGAPDTQYF. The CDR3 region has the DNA TGTGCCAGCAGCTCCCAAGGTAGCGGGGGGGCCCCAGATACGCAGTATTTT.